This T cell receptor beta chain originates from a study of T cells in Graves' hyperthyroidism and ophthalmopathy. This clonotype was recorded many times. RNA transcripts gave rise to amplified TCR beta CDR3 regions. The HTBI set primed first-round TCR CDR3 RT-PCR. A single record per CDR3 protein comes from TCRdb applying MiXCR to the multiplex PCR reads. The repertoire holds 300,000 to 450,000 distinct CDR3 sequences, less than 20% seen once, with 40% in the top ten. The sequence was collected from a man aged 18-30 years with Graves' ophthalmopathy. Sequenced material: blood.

The CDR3 DNA sequence: TGTGCCAGCAGCTCGGGACAGGGAGGGGTTGGGGAGCAGTTCTTC. Protein: CASSSGQGGVGEQFF. V and J are TRBV5-5 and TRBJ2-1; 9 positions agree with TRBD1. The CDR3 totals 15 residues. J gave up 10 bases and V 3 bases, and 11 bases lay outside the gene matches. Germline V lookup: CDR1 SGHKS, CDR2 YYEKEE (reference sequence).